The 5 T cell receptor beta chains in this list originate from one sample, sequenced in a study of blood T cell repertoires in COVID-19. The protocol was immunoSEQ multiplex PCR, while the TCRdb copy is restricted to in-frame clones and leaves out a portion. Of about 51,000 clones in the sample, more than 75% were seen once. Sequencing was performed on peripheral blood. The receptors were gathered from a man aged 50-60 years with active COVID-19.

The V call is TRBV27, the J call TRBJ2-1; a weak D match, TRBD2 (6 bases). Trimming took off 6 bases at V and 4 bases at J, with 10 bases between the two ends. The germline gives CDR1 MNHEY, CDR2 SMNVEV (reference sequence). This CDR3 has 13 amino acids. The CDR3 DNA sequence: TGTGCCAGCAGCAGCGGGTTGTACAATGAGCAGTTCTTC. It translates to CASSSGLYNEQFF.

The V and J genes are TRBV7-8 and TRBJ2-1, with D unclear. The CDR3 is made up of 11 amino acids. Germline V lookup: CDR1 SGHVS, CDR2 FQNEAQ. Trimming left V 5 bases short and J 7 bases short, with 6 bases between. CDR3 coding DNA: TGTGCCAGCAGCCTCGCGAATGAGCAGTTCTTC. Translating gives CASSLANEQFF.

This clone was counted between two and nine times. The chain combines TRBV5-6 with TRBJ2-7; D is ambiguous. The CDR3 is 13 amino acids. With 3 bases removed from V and 0 bases from J, the gap between germline ends came to 7 bases. Germline V gives CDR1 SGHDT, CDR2 YYEEEE. The CDR3 DNA reads as TGTGCCAGCAGCTCGTCTAGCTCCTACGAGCAGTACTTC. It encodes CASSSSSSYEQYF.

The CDR3 region has the DNA TGTGCCAGCAGCTTCGACCCATGGACTAGCGGGGGGGTTACCGGGGAGCTGTTTTTT. Amino acid sequence: CASSFDPWTSGGVTGELFF. The chain is built from TRBV11-2 and TRBJ2-2, with 15 bases matching TRBD2. Germline loops: CDR1 SGHAT, CDR2 FQNNGV. The CDR3 loop spans 19 amino acids. The V segment lost 3 bases and the J segment 5 bases; nucleotides outside the gene matches: 10.

V is TRBV5-1 and J is TRBJ1-6, with TRBD1 matching 9 bases. The ends lost 3 bases at V and 1 base at J; junction bases unmatched: 2. From germline, CDR1 is SGHRS and CDR2 YFSETQ. The CDR3 has 16 residues. CDR3 bases: TGCGCCAGCAGCTGGACAGGGGATTCCTATAATTCACCCCTCCACTTT. Amino acid sequence: CASSWTGDSYNSPLHF.